These 29 T cell receptor beta chains came from one sample sequenced in a study of CD8+ T cells in alopecia areata. Reverse transcribed after extraction, RNA yielded cDNA as the sequencing template. Measured with immunoSEQ multiplex PCR; TCRdb has only the in-frame clones, and not every one. This table holds 150,000 or so clones, 87% found once. The sequencing here drew on CD8+ T cells sorted from blood, taken at week 0. These TCRs come from a human donor with alopecia areata.

This clone is a singleton in its sample. This chain connects TRBV6-5 to TRBJ2-7; D uncertain. Germline V gene sequence: CDR1 MNHEY, CDR2 SVGAGI. V was pared by 0 bases and J by 0 bases, with 9 bases between. The CDR3 covers 15 residues. The CDR3 nucleotides are TGTGCCAGCAGTTACTCGGCAGGTAGCTCCTACGAGCAGTACTTC. Amino acids: CASSYSAGSSYEQYF.

This sequence joins TRBV6-5 and TRBJ2-2; D is unresolved. This CDR3 region has 12 residues. In germline, CDR1 is MNHEY, CDR2 SVGAGI. V was pared by 1 base and J by 7 bases, with 4 bases between. CDR3 sequence (DNA): TGTGCCAGCAGTTACTATGGCGGGGAGCTGTTTTTT. It yields the protein CASSYYGGELFF.

The CDR3 loop is CASSLSGYSYEQYF. In DNA form, the CDR3 reads TGTGCCAGCAGTTTATCAGGATACTCCTACGAGCAGTACTTC. The chain has TRBV27 and TRBJ2-7, with D uncertain. The CDR3 covers 14 residues. The V gene lost 0 bases and the J gene lost 0 bases, with 6 bases spanning the gap. Looked up from germline, CDR1 is MNHEY and CDR2 is SMNVEV (reference sequence).

CDR3 residues: CASSPGTRGAYEQYF. CDR3 sequence (DNA): TGTGCCAGCAGCCCGGGGACTAGAGGAGCCTACGAGCAGTACTTC. The chain employs TRBV7-2 and TRBJ2-7, with 8 bases that match TRBD2. V dropped 5 bases and J dropped 2; count of bases not matched to a gene: 8. Germline V gene sequence: CDR1 SGHTA, CDR2 FQGNSA. The CDR3 has 15 residues.

The chain carries TRBV7-9 and TRBJ2-2; 11 positions agree with TRBD2. Germline V lookup: CDR1 SEHNR, CDR2 FQNEAQ (reference sequence). The CDR3 has 16 amino acids. V trimming: 5 bases; J trimming: 0 bases; junction bases outside the gene matches: 2. The DNA of the CDR3 is TGTGCCAGCAGCCCTAGCGGGAGGCCGAACACCGGGGAGCTGTTTTTT. Encoded protein: CASSPSGRPNTGELFF.

The rearrangement joins TRBV6-6 to TRBJ2-7, with TRBD2 identical over 14 bases. The CDR3 is 14 residues long. Trimming removed 5 bases from V and 6 bases from J; junction bases left unmatched: 3. Germline CDR1 is MNHNY and CDR2 is SVGAGI (reference sequence). The CDR3 here is CASSNGLAGGEQYF. The DNA for the CDR3 is TGTGCCAGCAGTAATGGACTAGCGGGAGGCGAGCAGTACTTC.

On this clone itself: This CDR3 is also generated by other DNA sequences in the sample. The chain uses TRBV13 and TRBJ2-7; D ambiguous. Germline CDR1 reads PRHDT; CDR2 reads FYEKMQ (reference sequence). Trimming took off 0 bases at V and 4 bases at J, with 7 bases between the two ends. This CDR3 spans 13 amino acids. The CDR3 spells CASSLGGSYEQYF. CDR3 in DNA: TGTGCCAGCAGCTTAGGCGGTTCATACGAGCAGTACTTC.

The J gene is TRBJ2-1, the V gene TRBV27; 15 bases fit TRBD2. Trimming removed 2 bases from V and 7 bases from J; junction bases left unmatched: 0. The CDR3 covers 15 residues. Germline V CDR1 and CDR2: MNHEY, SMNVEV (reference sequence). DNA for the CDR3: TGTGCCAGCAGTTTAGGGACTAGCGGGAGGAATGAGCAGTTCTTC. Amino acid sequence: CASSLGTSGRNEQFF.

This clone was detected only once. The CDR3 is CASSTWGVLTDTQYF. The CDR3 DNA reads as TGTGCCAGCAGTACGTGGGGGGTCCTCACAGATACGCAGTATTTT. The chain combines TRBV27 with TRBJ2-3; a weak D match, TRBD2 (6 bases). CDR1 is MNHEY, CDR2 SMNVEV, per germline (reference sequence). V shed 5 bases and J shed 2 bases, with 14 bases lying between them. The CDR3 is 15 residues long.

This chain connects TRBV9 to TRBJ2-7; D possibly corresponds to TRBD1 (6 bases). Looked up from germline, CDR1 is SGDLS and CDR2 is YYNGEE. The germline V and J ends were trimmed by 0 bases and 3 bases, with 10 bases remaining between them. The CDR3 loop spans 14 amino acids. The CDR3 reads CASSVGGRGYEQYF. DNA for the CDR3: TGTGCCAGCAGCGTAGGGGGCAGGGGCTACGAGCAGTACTTC.

Remarks on this clone: Within the sample, other DNA sequences also encode this same CDR3. The chain recombines TRBV30 with TRBJ2-1; D uncertain. Per the germline V gene, CDR1 is GTSNPN and CDR2 is SVGIG (reference sequence). The CDR3 consists of 10 residues. The V end was cut by 3 bases, the J end by 6 bases, with 3 bases between. The CDR3 loop is CAWSANEQFF. CDR3 DNA: TGTGCCTGGAGCGCCAATGAGCAGTTCTTC.

The chain joins TRBV9 to TRBJ1-2; no clear D. Germline V gene data show CDR1 as SGDLS and CDR2 as YYNGEE. Trimming removed 4 bases from V and 6 bases from J, with 10 bases in between. The CDR3 runs 12 residues. The CDR3, as DNA: TGTGCCAGCAGCACCCGGGGTGATGGCTACACCTTC. Translation: CASSTRGDGYTF.

Turning to this clone: Other DNA sequences within the sample encode an identical CDR3. The V and J genes are TRBV27 and TRBJ2-7, with D possibly TRBD2 on 5 matching bases. CDR3 size: 11 residues. V shed 2 bases and J shed 7 bases, with 6 bases lying between them. The germline gives CDR1 MNHEY, CDR2 SMNVEV (reference sequence). CDR3 sequence reads: CASSLRGEQYF. As DNA, the CDR3 is TGTGCCAGCAGTTTACGCGGGGAGCAGTACTTC.

The chain has TRBV4-1 and TRBJ1-2; no definite D call. The ends were cut back, 3 bases at V and 6 bases at J, with 20 bases in the middle. The CDR3 totals 16 residues. Germline values: CDR1 MGHRA, CDR2 YSYEKL. CDR3: CASSHQIWAEKNGYTF. The CDR3 region has the DNA TGCGCCAGCAGCCACCAAATTTGGGCGGAGAAAAATGGCTACACCTTC.

The J gene is TRBJ2-7, the V gene TRBV9, with 9 bases identical to TRBD1. Germline assignment: CDR1 SGDLS and CDR2 YYNGEE. There are 14 residues in the CDR3. Losses at the gene ends were 3 bases for V and 4 bases for J; bases not matched to a gene: 5. The CDR3 DNA reads TGTGCCAGCAGCGAACAGGGGGCGGTGTACGAGCAGTACTTC. Its translation is CASSEQGAVYEQYF. The variable domain in full, completed from reference TRBV9 and TRBJ2-7, reads DSGVTQTPKHLITATGQRVTLRCSPRSGDLSVYWYQQSLDQGLQFLIQYYNGEERAKGNILERFSAQQFPDLHSELNLSSLELGDSALYFCASSEQGAVYEQYFGPGTRLTVT.

The DNA for the CDR3 is TGTGCCAGCAGCTTTTACGGGGGTAGCACAGATACGCAGTATTTT. Protein product: CASSFYGGSTDTQYF. V and J are TRBV7-2 and TRBJ2-3; tentative D call: TRBD2 (6 bases). The CDR3 covers 15 residues. Per germline, CDR1 SGHTA and CDR2 FQGNSA. Between the trimmed V and J ends, which lost 3 bases and 0 bases, there was a span of 10 bases. The full variable domain, in which reference TRBV7-2 and TRBJ2-3 provide the parts outside the CDR3, is GAGVSQSPSNKVTEKGKDVELRCDPISGHTALYWYRQSLGQGLEFLIYFQGNSAPDKSGLPSDRFSAERTGGSVSTLTIQRTQQEDSAVYLCASSFYGGSTDTQYFGPGTRLTVL.

The gene calls are TRBV7-7 and TRBJ2-5, with 7 bases aligning to TRBD2. V was clipped by 5 bases and J by 3 bases; unmatched bases: 6. The germline V gene encodes CDR1 SSHAT and CDR2 FNYEAQ (reference sequence). This CDR3 comprises 14 residues. Here the CDR3 DNA reads TGTGCCAGCAGCCCGCCTGGACTAGAAGAGACCCAGTACTTC. This sequence encodes CASSPPGLEETQYF.

This clone was detected only a few times. The rearrangement uses TRBV29-1 and TRBJ2-6; D is ambiguous. The length of the CDR3 is 16 residues. Trimming left V 1 base short and J 0 bases short, with 10 bases between. Germline V gene sequence: CDR1 SQVTM, CDR2 ANQGSEA. In DNA form, the CDR3 reads TGCAGCGTTGAAGGGACGGCAAGCTCTGGGGCCAACGTCCTGACTTTC. Amino acids: CSVEGTASSGANVLTF.

The count of this clone is one. The rearrangement joins TRBV6-1 to TRBJ2-3; D possibly matches TRBD1 or TRBD2 (5 bases each). This CDR3 region has 15 residues. V was cut by 3 bases and J by 2 bases, with 12 bases left in between. Germline loops: CDR1 MNHNS, CDR2 SASEGT. CDR3 sequence reads: CASSDWQGDTDTQYF. The CDR3 nucleotides read TGTGCCAGCAGTGATTGGCAGGGAGACACAGATACGCAGTATTTT.

The chain employs TRBV27 and TRBJ2-3, with D possibly matching TRBD2 (5 bases). The CDR3 is made up of 12 amino acids. Germline V lookup: CDR1 MNHEY, CDR2 SMNVEV (reference sequence). Trimming cost V 7 bases and J 3 bases, with 8 bases left between them. This CDR3 reads CASKRGTDTQYF. In DNA form, the CDR3 reads TGTGCCAGCAAACGGGGAACAGATACGCAGTATTTT.

The rearrangement uses TRBV7-9 and TRBJ2-3; 10 bases are shared with TRBD2. Trimming at V came to 5 bases and at J to 3 bases, leaving 14 bases not matched to a gene. The CDR3 loop spans 18 amino acids. The germline V gene has CDR1 SEHNR and CDR2 FQNEAQ (reference sequence). CDR3 amino acids: CASSPYASGSGMTDTQYF. DNA for the CDR3: TGTGCCAGCAGCCCCTATGCTAGCGGGAGTGGTATGACAGATACGCAGTATTTT.

This chain connects TRBV14 to TRBJ1-2; D remains unclear. The germline V gene has CDR1 SGHDN and CDR2 FVKESK. Trimming removed 4 bases from V and 2 bases from J, with 8 bases in between. The CDR3 sequence is 13 residues long. In DNA, the CDR3 is TGTGCCAGCAGCCCCTCGGAGAACTATGGCTACACCTTC. It codes for CASSPSENYGYTF.

The chain couples TRBV4-1 to TRBJ2-1, with TRBD2 matching 14 bases. Germline V gene data show CDR1 as MGHRA and CDR2 as YSYEKL. V shed 1 base and J 8 bases; nucleotides not matched to a gene: 7. The CDR3 runs 17 residues. Here the CDR3 reads CASSQGPGLAGVYEQFF. CDR3 bases: TGCGCCAGCAGCCAAGGACCGGGACTAGCGGGAGTGTATGAGCAGTTCTTC.

The genes are TRBV5-1 and TRBJ2-7; D uncertain. Germline CDR1 is SGHRS and CDR2 is YFSETQ. The CDR3 loop spans 14 amino acids. Trimming took 6 bases from V and 0 from J, leaving 13 bases between them. The CDR3 region is CASTNPPSSYEQYF. The DNA for the CDR3 is TGCGCCAGCACCAACCCACCCAGCTCCTACGAGCAGTACTTC.

This clone has just one count. The V call is TRBV5-6, the J call TRBJ1-2; D is perhaps TRBD1 (6 bases). The ends were cut back, 4 bases at V and 4 bases at J, with 20 bases in the middle. The CDR3 is 16 amino acids. Germline V gene lookup returns CDR1 SGHDT and CDR2 YYEEEE. For the CDR3, the DNA is TGTGCCAGCAGCCCCGCAGGGGAAGTTCAGGCCTATGGCTACACCTTC. Translating gives CASSPAGEVQAYGYTF.

This clone was observed a handful of times. The chain uses TRBV6-4 and TRBJ2-2; 7 bases agree with TRBD2. V shed 2 bases, J shed 4 bases, and the junction held 1 base outside the gene matches. CDR1 and CDR2 from the germline V gene are MRHNA and SNTAGT. The CDR3 consists of 14 residues. CDR3 bases: TGTGCCAGCAGTGACGGGAGGGCCACCGGGGAGCTGTTTTTT. It specifies CASSDGRATGELFF.

The chain joins TRBV4-1 to TRBJ2-2; either TRBD1 or TRBD2 may fit D (6 bases each). CDR3 length: 14 amino acids. Germline V gives CDR1 MGHRA, CDR2 YSYEKL. V was shortened by 7 bases and J by 4 bases, with 13 bases between the two germline ends. CDR3 region: CASIAGGGTGELFF. The CDR3 DNA follows: TGCGCCAGCATTGCAGGAGGGGGCACCGGGGAGCTGTTTTTT.

V gene TRBV6-5 combines with J gene TRBJ2-5; 9 bases match TRBD2. Trimming cost V 0 bases and J 4 bases; bases outside gene matches: 0. The CDR3 sequence is 14 residues long. CDR1 and CDR2 from the germline V gene are MNHEY and SVGAGI. The CDR3 is CASSYSTSGETQYF. The CDR3 nucleotides read TGTGCCAGCAGTTACTCGACTAGCGGAGAGACCCAGTACTTC.

The gene calls are TRBV7-9 and TRBJ1-2, with D unresolved. From germline, CDR1 is SEHNR and CDR2 FQNEAQ (reference sequence). The CDR3 covers 15 residues. Trimming removed 1 base from V and 4 bases from J, with 13 bases in between. The CDR3 loop reads CASSLEPGKGYGYTF. As DNA, the CDR3 is TGTGCCAGCAGCTTAGAACCGGGAAAGGGCTATGGCTACACCTTC.